The rows below give T cell receptor beta chains drawn from one sample of a study of T-cell reconstitution after alpha-beta-depleted transplantation in children. In TCRdb, the PCR reads were re-called with MiXCR into one record per CDR3 protein. The sample lists nearly 550,000 distinct CDR3 sequences; roughly 18% were seen once. The source was PBMCs from the stem cell graft donor, collected from the stem cell graft. These receptors were obtained from a human donor who donated a stem cell graft to a child with acute lymphoblastic leukemia. The CDR3 runs from the conserved cysteine through the conserved F or W. A D gene is named only where the DNA matches it firmly. The listing skips clone size in some rows; elsewhere it reads once, few, many or a size class.

clone size: few
J gene: TRBJ2-1
V gene: TRBV10-2
CDR3 length: 17
D gene: .
CDR3 DNA: TGCGCCAGCCCTGCCTTCCCTGGGCTAGAGGAGTTCAATGAGCAGTTCTTC
CDR3 protein: CASPAFPGLEEFNEQFF

clone size: .
J gene: TRBJ2-7
V gene: TRBV7-9
CDR3 length: 15
D gene: TRBD1
CDR3 DNA: TGTGCCAGCAGCTTCCTGGACAGGAGTCCCTACGAGCAGTACTTC
CDR3 protein: CASSFLDRSPYEQYF

clone size: .
J gene: TRBJ2-3
V gene: TRBV12-3/TRBV12-4
CDR3 length: 14
D gene: .
CDR3 DNA: TGTGCCAGCAGCCTTCTGGGGGTGGCCGATACGCAGTATTTT
CDR3 protein: CASSLLGVADTQYF

clone size: few
J gene: TRBJ1-4
V gene: TRBV4-1
CDR3 length: 11
D gene: .
CDR3 DNA: TGCGCCAGCAGCCACCAAAAGGAACTGTTTTTT
CDR3 protein: CASSHQKELFF

clone size: .
J gene: TRBJ2-1
V gene: TRBV20-1
CDR3 length: 14
D gene: TRBD2
CDR3 DNA: TGCAGTCCCACTAGCGGGAGGTCCTACAATGAGCAGTTCTTC
CDR3 protein: CSPTSGRSYNEQFF

clone size: .
J gene: TRBJ1-5
V gene: TRBV20-1
CDR3 length: 16
D gene: TRBD1
CDR3 DNA: TGCAGTGCTAGAGAGGGACAGGGTTTTGAGGGTCAGCCCCAGCATTTT
CDR3 protein: CSAREGQGFEGQPQHF

clone size: few
J gene: TRBJ1-1
V gene: TRBV9
CDR3 length: 13
D gene: TRBD1
CDR3 DNA: TGTGCCAGCAGCGTAGCAGGGGGCGCTGAAGCTTTCTTT
CDR3 protein: CASSVAGGAEAFF

clone size: few
J gene: TRBJ1-1
V gene: TRBV25-1
CDR3 length: 15
D gene: .
CDR3 DNA: TGTGCCAGCAGTGGGGGTTGGGGGGCCCACACTGAAGCTTTCTTT
CDR3 protein: CASSGGWGAHTEAFF

clone size: few
J gene: TRBJ2-5
V gene: TRBV7-7
CDR3 length: 15
D gene: .
CDR3 DNA: TGTGCCAGCAGCTCGGCGGGACTTAAGTTCAAGACCCAGTACTTC
CDR3 protein: CASSSAGLKFKTQYF

clone size: few
J gene: TRBJ1-3
V gene: TRBV9
CDR3 length: 16
D gene: TRBD1
CDR3 DNA: TGTGCCAGCAGCGTACTGGGACAGGGGATTGGAAACACCATATATTTT
CDR3 protein: CASSVLGQGIGNTIYF

clone size: .
J gene: TRBJ2-6
V gene: TRBV5-1
CDR3 length: 17
D gene: .
CDR3 DNA: TGCGCCAGCAGTCCTGGCGTCGGCCCCTCCGGGGCCAACGTCCTGACTTTC
CDR3 protein: CASSPGVGPSGANVLTF

clone size: .
J gene: TRBJ2-1
V gene: TRBV5-6
CDR3 length: 14
D gene: .
CDR3 DNA: TGTGCCAGCAGCATGAGCGGAACCTACAATGAGCAGTTCTTC
CDR3 protein: CASSMSGTYNEQFF

clone size: .
J gene: TRBJ1-1
V gene: TRBV4-1
CDR3 length: 14
D gene: .
CDR3 DNA: TGCGCCAGCAGCCTCGATGACCTGAACACTGAAGCTTTCTTT
CDR3 protein: CASSLDDLNTEAFF

clone size: few
J gene: TRBJ1-1
V gene: TRBV6-4
CDR3 length: 17
D gene: TRBD1
CDR3 DNA: TGTGCCAGCAGTGACCCGGTCGGACAGGGGGTGAACACTGAAGCTTTCTTT
CDR3 protein: CASSDPVGQGVNTEAFF

clone size: .
J gene: TRBJ2-1
V gene: TRBV14
CDR3 length: 11
D gene: .
CDR3 DNA: TGTGCCAGCAGGGCAATGACTGAGCAGTTCTTC
CDR3 protein: CASRAMTEQFF

clone size: few
J gene: TRBJ2-7
V gene: TRBV7-9
CDR3 length: 11
D gene: .
CDR3 DNA: TGTGCCAGCAGGGTAGGCTACGAGCAGTACTTC
CDR3 protein: CASRVGYEQYF

clone size: few
J gene: TRBJ2-3
V gene: TRBV24-1
CDR3 length: 15
D gene: .
CDR3 DNA: TGTGCCACCAGTGACCACGCTACTCTCACAGATACGCAGTATTTT
CDR3 protein: CATSDHATLTDTQYF

clone size: few
J gene: TRBJ2-7
V gene: TRBV5-1
CDR3 length: 17
D gene: TRBD2
CDR3 DNA: TGCGCCAGCAGCCCAGGGACTAGCGGGAGCGGGAACTACGAGCAGTACTTC
CDR3 protein: CASSPGTSGSGNYEQYF